This T cell receptor (beta chain) comes out of a study of blood T cells in healthy people across ages. Points from the study as a whole: Naive CD4+ cells and diversity were both higher in long-lived donors than in aged donors. Samples with more naive T cells showed higher observed beta diversity.

There are a few counts of this clonotype. Its antigen remains unidentified. The V gene's germline CDR1 is ENHRY and CDR2 SYGVKD. The CDR3 extends over 14 amino acids. V was pared by 0 bases and J by 8 bases, with 11 bases between. A second about 7 to 11 cycle PCR used barcoded and J-beta primers. The template-switch adaptor was a 5' adaptor with 12 random nucleotides. It tagged each cDNA molecule. TCRdb reanalysed the 5' RACE reads using MiXCR and keeps one entry per CDR3 protein. The sample includes about 1,400,000 distinct CDR3 sequences, 40% to 50% of them seen just once. The sequence was collected from a woman aged 18-29 years in good health. Sequences were obtained from blood. The chain carries TRBV10-3 and TRBJ1-5, with D perhaps matching TRBD1 (5 bases). The CDR3 reads CAISESGGREPQHF. As DNA, the CDR3 is TGTGCCATCAGTGAGTCCGGGGGACGGGAGCCCCAGCATTTT.